The 12 T cell receptor beta chains in this list originate from one sample, sequenced in a study of CD8+ T cells in alopecia areata. RNA extraction and reverse transcription yielded cDNA as sequencing template. Assay used: immunoSEQ multiplex PCR; TCRdb lists only in-frame clones, some missing. Of under 150,000 clones listed, about 46% are singletons. The material sequenced was NKG2D-low CD8+ T cells sorted from blood. These receptors were collected from a human donor with alopecia areata.

The J gene is TRBJ2-1, the V gene TRBV6-5, with 7 bases that match TRBD1. This CDR3 has 13 amino acids. With 6 bases clipped from V and 6 bases from J, the junction kept 5 bases outside the gene matches. From germline, CDR1 is MNHEY and CDR2 SVGAGI. The CDR3 loop reads CASRTGSGNEQFF. In DNA form, the CDR3 reads TGTGCCAGCAGGACAGGGTCTGGCAATGAGCAGTTCTTC.

This clone was counted between two and nine times. The J gene is TRBJ1-1, the V gene TRBV7-9; D might be TRBD1 (6 bases). The CDR3 sequence is 15 residues long. V lost 5 bases to trimming and J lost 2 bases, with 15 bases between them. In germline, CDR1 is SEHNR, CDR2 FQNEAQ (reference sequence). The DNA for the CDR3 is TGTGCCAGCAGCCTCCCAACGGACAGCAACACTGAAGCTTTCTTT. As protein: CASSLPTDSNTEAFF.

The V call is TRBV29-1, the J call TRBJ2-6; D uncertain. There are 12 residues in the CDR3. V was shortened by 5 bases and J by 0 bases, with 2 bases between the two germline ends. The germline CDR1 and CDR2 sequences are SQVTM and ANQGSEA. CDR3 protein: CSVPSGANVLTF. The DNA of the CDR3 is TGCAGCGTTCCCTCTGGGGCCAACGTCCTGACTTTC.

The J gene is TRBJ1-5, the V gene TRBV2; TRBD1 is a possible D gene (5 bases). Germline CDR1 and CDR2: SNHLY and FYNNEI. There are 14 residues in the CDR3. V was shortened by 8 bases and J by 1 base, with 12 bases between the two germline ends. The CDR3: CASHDSLSNQPQHF. CDR3 sequence (DNA): TGTGCCAGCCACGACAGTCTAAGCAATCAGCCCCAGCATTTT.

V is TRBV7-9 and J is TRBJ2-1; D is ambiguous. The CDR3 runs to 10 residues. CDR1 is SEHNR and CDR2 is FQNEAQ in the germline V gene (reference sequence). V was pared by 5 bases and J by 13 bases, with 9 bases between. The CDR3 reads CASSLDLQFF. As DNA, the CDR3 is TGTGCCAGCAGCCTAGACCTTCAGTTCTTC.

J is TRBJ2-3 and V is TRBV29-1; the D gene is possibly TRBD2 (7 bases). V shed 6 bases and J shed 5 bases, with 18 bases lying between them. The CDR3 extends over 14 amino acids. The germline V gene has CDR1 SQVTM and CDR2 ANQGSEA. In DNA form, the CDR3 reads TGCAGCGTAATACAACCAGGGGAGGGAGATACGCAGTATTTT. Translated: CSVIQPGEGDTQYF.

The rearrangement links TRBV7-9 to TRBJ2-7; 7 nucleotides align to TRBD1. The V gene's germline CDR1 is SEHNR and CDR2 FQNEAQ (reference sequence). V was clipped by 5 bases and J by 2 bases; unmatched bases: 9. The CDR3 has 15 amino acids. As DNA, the CDR3 is TGTGCCAGCAGCCTTCCGGGACAGAGGGCCTACGAGCAGTACTTC. Residues: CASSLPGQRAYEQYF.

This clone has just a few counts. V is TRBV28 and J is TRBJ1-5; D is ambiguous. V was trimmed by 6 bases and J by 1 base, leaving 7 bases between them. Germline CDR1 reads MDHEN; CDR2 reads SYDVKM. The CDR3 consists of 13 residues. Here the CDR3 reads CASRTASNQPQHF. The CDR3 DNA sequence: TGTGCCAGCAGGACGGCGAGCAATCAGCCCCAGCATTTT.

CDR3: CASSFGDLGNEQFF. The CDR3 nucleotides read TGTGCCAGCAGCTTTGGGGACCTAGGGAATGAGCAGTTCTTC. The chain has TRBV5-4 and TRBJ2-1; D assignment may be TRBD1 or TRBD2 (5 bases each). V dropped 2 bases and J dropped 7 bases, with 13 bases sitting between them. CDR1 and CDR2 from the germline V gene are SGHNT and YYREEE (reference sequence). This CDR3 region has 14 residues.

This chain uses TRBV20-1 with TRBJ2-2; D is unclear. The CDR3 runs to 11 residues. Germline values: CDR1 DFQATT, CDR2 SNEGSKA (reference sequence). Trimming stripped 6 bases from V and 4 bases from J, with 6 bases between. CDR3 region: CSAGFTGELFF. The CDR3 DNA reads as TGCAGTGCGGGTTTCACCGGGGAGCTGTTTTTT.

The gene calls are TRBV7-2 and TRBJ2-4; D is perhaps TRBD1 (6 bases). The CDR3 extends over 15 amino acids. From germline, CDR1 is SGHTA and CDR2 FQGNSA. Trimming took off 5 bases at V and 3 bases at J, with 14 bases between the two ends. Here the CDR3 DNA reads TGTGCCAGCAGCGGAACAGGGCTGGGCAAAAACATTCAGTACTTC. It yields the protein CASSGTGLGKNIQYF.

The CDR3 here is CATSPSSNQPQHF. The DNA for the CDR3 is TGTGCCACCAGCCCCAGTAGCAATCAGCCCCAGCATTTT. The chain couples TRBV15 to TRBJ1-5, with D hard to call. The length of the CDR3 is 13 residues. V was shortened by 5 bases and J by 0 bases, with 5 bases between the two germline ends. The germline V gene has CDR1 LNHNV and CDR2 YYDKDF (reference sequence).